This T cell receptor beta chain was sequenced for a study of spatial heterogeneity in lung cancer. Study-level background: There were, on average, more than ten raw-read appearances for each unique TCR and UMI combination.

This CDR3 comprises 14 residues. The V and J ends lost 3 bases and 0 bases respectively, with 9 bases between them. Germline V CDR1 and CDR2: SGDLS, YYNGEE. The time point denotes: sample taken at primary tumor resection. This clonotype was seen at least ten times. TCRdb called the 5' RACE reads again in MiXCR, with one record for every CDR3 protein. The table lists 90,000 to 95,000 distinct CDR3 sequences, 10% to 15% of them singletons. The sequence was collected from a male donor with early-stage non-small cell lung cancer. The chain carries TRBV9 and TRBJ1-1; D is perhaps TRBD1 (6 bases). The sequencing here drew on PBMCs, taken at surgery. In DNA, the CDR3 is TGTGCCAGCAGCGGACAGGTTATGAACACTGAAGCTTTCTTT. Its protein is CASSGQVMNTEAFF.